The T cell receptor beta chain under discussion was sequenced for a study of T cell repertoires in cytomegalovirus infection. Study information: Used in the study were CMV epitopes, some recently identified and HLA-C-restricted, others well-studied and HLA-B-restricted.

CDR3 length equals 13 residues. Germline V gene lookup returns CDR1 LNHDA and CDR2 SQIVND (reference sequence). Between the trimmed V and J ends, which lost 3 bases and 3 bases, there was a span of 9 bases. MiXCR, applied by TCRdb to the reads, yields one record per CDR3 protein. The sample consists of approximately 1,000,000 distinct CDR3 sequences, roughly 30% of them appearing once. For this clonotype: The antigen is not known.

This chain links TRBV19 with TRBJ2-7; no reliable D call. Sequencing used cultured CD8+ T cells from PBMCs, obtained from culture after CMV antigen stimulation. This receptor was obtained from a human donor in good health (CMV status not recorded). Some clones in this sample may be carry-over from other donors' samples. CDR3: CASSMGNFYEQYF. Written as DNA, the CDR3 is TGTGCCAGTAGTATGGGAAATTTCTACGAGCAGTACTTC.